Included here is one TCR beta chain sequence, with context. This specimen belongs to a study of blood T cell repertoires in COVID-19. At the level of the study: Sample material is recorded as cDNA or gDNA derived from T cells, B-cell-depleted T cells, or PBMCs.

Germline trimming cut 9 bases from V and 5 bases from J; bases unmatched to any gene: 9. There are 13 residues in the CDR3. Germline V gene sequence: CDR1 LNHDA, CDR2 SQIVND (reference sequence). Participants were aged about 18 to 90 years, lived in roughly 23 US areas, and enrolled virtually. Cohorts were based on clinical histories the participants reported. Per the authors' pipeline: The assay estimated nucleated cells by amplifying reference gene primers. The repertoire was sequenced with immunoSEQ multiplex PCR; TCRdb's copy has only in-frame clones and lacks some. That table supplies the V and J calls and clone size; D and trimming were determined from the DNA. The data contain a few hundred thousand clones, 80% to 90% of them singletons.

The receptor comes from a woman aged 40 to 50 with acute COVID-19. The sequenced material came from PBMCs or T cells enriched from blood (not recorded which). The V and J genes are TRBV19 and TRBJ2-7, with 8 bases matching TRBD1. The CDR3: CASARQGADEQYF. For the CDR3, the DNA is TGTGCCAGCGCGCGGCAGGGGGCGGACGAGCAGTACTTC.